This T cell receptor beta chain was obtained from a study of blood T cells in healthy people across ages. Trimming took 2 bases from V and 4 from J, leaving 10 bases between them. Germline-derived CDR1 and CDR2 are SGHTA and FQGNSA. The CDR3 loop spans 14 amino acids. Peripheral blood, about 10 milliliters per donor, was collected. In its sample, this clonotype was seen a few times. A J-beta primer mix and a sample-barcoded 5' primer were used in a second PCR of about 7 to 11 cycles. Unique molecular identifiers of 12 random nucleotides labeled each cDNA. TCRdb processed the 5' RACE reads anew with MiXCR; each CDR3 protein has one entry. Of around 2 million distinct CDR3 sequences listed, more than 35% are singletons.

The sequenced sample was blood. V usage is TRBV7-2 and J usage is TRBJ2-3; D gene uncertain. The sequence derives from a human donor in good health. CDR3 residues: CASSLLRASDTQYF. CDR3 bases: TGTGCCAGCAGCTTACTCCGGGCCTCAGATACGCAGTATTTT.